Shown below are 20 T cell receptor beta chains from a single sample sequenced in a study of blood T cells in healthy people across ages. With a J-beta primer mix and a sample-barcoded 5' primer, a second PCR ran about 6 to 11 cycles. TCRdb passed the 5' RACE reads through MiXCR, listing each CDR3 protein once. The profile shows 1.5 million to 2 million distinct CDR3 sequences, about 50% of them singletons. Material for sequencing was blood. The receptors stem from a woman in her thirties or forties in good health.

This clonotype has just a few counts. The rearrangement uses TRBV3-1 and TRBJ2-5; D is possibly TRBD2 (6 bases). The ends were cut back, 0 bases at V and 7 bases at J, with 15 bases in the middle. The CDR3 covers 15 residues. Germline V lookup: CDR1 LGHDT, CDR2 YNNKEL (reference sequence). CDR3 amino acids: CASSQDMGRDRTQYF. The CDR3 DNA reads TGTGCCAGCAGCCAAGATATGGGGCGGGATCGGACCCAGTACTTC.

V usage is TRBV3-1 and J usage is TRBJ2-7; D call uncertain. This CDR3 comprises 14 residues. V lost 1 base to trimming and J lost 6 bases, with 13 bases between them. Germline loops: CDR1 LGHDT, CDR2 YNNKEL (reference sequence). The CDR3 DNA reads as TGTGCCAGCAGCCAAGTCGGGCACTCCATCGAGCAGTACTTC. As protein: CASSQVGHSIEQYF.

The chain couples TRBV19 to TRBJ2-5; D possibly corresponds to TRBD2 (6 bases). V gave up 5 bases and J gave up 2 bases, with 15 bases separating them. Germline V lookup: CDR1 LNHDA, CDR2 SQIVND (reference sequence). The CDR3 covers 15 residues. CDR3 bases: TGTGCCAGTAGTTTTACCGGGACTGCGCAAGAGACCCAGTACTTC. Amino acid sequence: CASSFTGTAQETQYF.

V gene TRBV28 combines with J gene TRBJ2-3, with 8 nucleotides matching TRBD1. V dropped 6 bases and J dropped 5; count of bases not matched to a gene: 10. This CDR3 has 15 residues. Per the germline V gene, CDR1 is MDHEN and CDR2 is SYDVKM. The CDR3 sequence: CASRTTGARGDTQYF. CDR3 DNA: TGTGCCAGCAGAACGACAGGGGCGCGCGGAGATACGCAGTATTTT.

The J gene is TRBJ2-3, the V gene TRBV7-2, with 7 bases identical to TRBD2. CDR3 length: 16 residues. V gave up 3 bases and J gave up 0 bases; unmatched junction bases: 6. Germline V lookup: CDR1 SGHTA, CDR2 FQGNSA. The CDR3 reads CASSFPPAGSTDTQYF. CDR3 coding DNA: TGTGCCAGCAGCTTCCCCCCAGCGGGGAGCACAGATACGCAGTATTTT.

CDR3 in DNA: TGTGCCAGCAGCTTAGCCCGACAGGGGGCCTCTAACCATTCACCCCTCCACTTT. Its protein is CASSLARQGASNHSPLHF. The rearrangement uses TRBV7-2 and TRBJ1-6; 10 bases align to TRBD1. After removal of 0 bases from V and 8 bases from J, the junction contained 10 bases not matched to a gene. Germline V gene lookup returns CDR1 SGHTA and CDR2 FQGNSA. This CDR3 comprises 18 residues.

This clonotype showed up just a few times. The chain employs TRBV7-2 and TRBJ2-3, with TRBD2 as a possible D gene (5 bases). Trimming removed 4 bases from V and 0 bases from J, with 11 bases in between. From germline, CDR1 is SGHTA and CDR2 FQGNSA. The CDR3 length is 15 residues. The CDR3 nucleotides read TGTGCCAGCAGCTCCTTTAGCGTCAGCACAGATACGCAGTATTTT. Translating gives CASSSFSVSTDTQYF.

The chain's CDR3 is CASTLGQGIRDEQYF. Here the CDR3 DNA reads TGTGCCAGCACCCTCGGACAGGGCATTAGGGATGAGCAGTACTTC. This chain connects TRBV28 to TRBJ2-1; 8 bases are shared with TRBD1. The J call could be wrong; TRBJ2-7 is a better fit for the DNA end. This CDR3 spans 15 amino acids. The germline V gene encodes CDR1 MDHEN and CDR2 SYDVKM.

The chain uses TRBV7-9 and TRBJ2-2; 7 bases fit TRBD1. The V segment lost 5 bases and the J segment 7 bases; nucleotides outside the gene matches: 4. This CDR3 contains 13 residues. CDR1 and CDR2 (germline): SEHNR, FQNEAQ (reference sequence). CDR3 nucleotides: TGTGCCAGCAGCACCTACAGGGGCGGGGAGCTGTTTTTT. Translated: CASSTYRGGELFF.

The chain uses TRBV6-1 and TRBJ2-1; 7 bases line up with TRBD2. V lost 6 bases to trimming and J lost 4 bases; unmatched junction nucleotides: 18. The CDR3 spans 18 residues. Germline CDR1 MNHNS, CDR2 SASEGT. The CDR3 region has the DNA TGTGCCAGCAGACACACGCGGGAGTCCACGGTGACTTACAATGAGCAGTTCTTC. Protein product: CASRHTRESTVTYNEQFF.

This clonotype came up a few times. This sequence joins TRBV20-1 and TRBJ2-7, with TRBD1 as a possible D gene (6 bases). Germline V gene sequence: CDR1 DFQATT, CDR2 SNEGSKA (reference sequence). This CDR3 is built from 15 residues. V dropped 5 bases and J dropped 2 bases, with 19 bases sitting between them. The CDR3 DNA follows: TGCAGTGCTTATGACAGGACGAAACCGGCCTACGAGCAGTACTTC. Residues: CSAYDRTKPAYEQYF.

The CDR3 DNA is TGTGCCAGCAGCCCCCGCTGGACAGGGGAGACAGAGGCGCGGTATTTT. Amino acids: CASSPRWTGETEARYF. The genes are TRBV13 and TRBJ2-3, with TRBD1 identical over 9 bases. Germline-derived CDR1 and CDR2 are PRHDT and FYEKMQ (reference sequence). The CDR3 is 16 amino acids. The junction had 20 bases not matched to a gene; V was cut back by 5 bases and J by 14 bases.

This clonotype was counted at least ten times. This sequence joins TRBV7-2 and TRBJ2-1; TRBD2 agrees at 8 bases. Germline trimming cut 5 bases from V and 2 bases from J; bases unmatched to any gene: 5. This CDR3 contains 15 residues. Germline loops: CDR1 SGHTA, CDR2 FQGNSA. CDR3 sequence (DNA): TGTGCCAGCAGCCTGGAGCGGGGGACCTACAATGAGCAGTTCTTC. This codes for CASSLERGTYNEQFF.

This clonotype was counted only a few times. The chain carries TRBV20-1 and TRBJ2-3, with 13 positions matching TRBD2. Germline-derived CDR1 and CDR2 are DFQATT and SNEGSKA (reference sequence). The CDR3 sequence is 14 residues long. With 7 bases clipped from V and 4 bases from J, the junction kept 5 bases outside the gene matches. CDR3 sequence: CSGTSGGAPDTQYF. The DNA for the CDR3 is TGCAGTGGAACTAGCGGGGGGGCCCCAGATACGCAGTATTTT.

There are a few counts of this clonotype. The chain uses TRBV12-3 or TRBV12-4 and TRBJ2-7; D possibly matches TRBD1 or TRBD2 (5 bases each). V lost 4 bases, J lost 0 bases, and 13 bases lay in between. The CDR3 sequence is 15 residues long. The CDR3 reads CASSSLGTHSYEQYF. The CDR3 nucleotides read TGTGCCAGCAGTTCCCTGGGGACCCACTCCTACGAGCAGTACTTC.

V gene TRBV7-2 combines with J gene TRBJ2-1; a possible D gene is TRBD1 (6 bases). From germline, CDR1 is SGHTA and CDR2 FQGNSA. The CDR3 contains 16 residues. Between the trimmed V and J ends, which lost 5 bases and 7 bases, there was a span of 21 bases. CDR3: CASSRERRGGRNEQFF. The CDR3 coding sequence is TGTGCCAGCAGCCGCGAACGGCGTGGGGGCCGTAATGAGCAGTTCTTC.

This rearrangement joins TRBV4-1 to TRBJ2-7; D gene ambiguous. The length of the CDR3 is 14 residues. Trimming took off 0 bases at V and 2 bases at J, with 8 bases between the two ends. Germline loops: CDR1 MGHRA, CDR2 YSYEKL. The CDR3 sequence: CASSQDEAAYEQYF. CDR3 in DNA: TGCGCCAGCAGCCAAGATGAGGCAGCCTACGAGCAGTACTTC.

This clonotype has just a few counts. V and J are TRBV13 and TRBJ2-1; the D is unclear. The V end lost 1 base, the J end lost 6 bases, and 13 bases lay between the germline ends. Germline CDR1 reads PRHDT; CDR2 reads FYEKMQ (reference sequence). The CDR3 sequence is 15 residues long. This CDR3 is CASSLEPRVGNEQFF. The CDR3 DNA follows: TGTGCCAGCAGCTTAGAACCTAGAGTAGGCAATGAGCAGTTCTTC.

The chain links TRBV4-2 to TRBJ1-2; D is unresolved. The CDR3 spans 13 residues. Germline assignment: CDR1 LGHNA and CDR2 YNFKEQ. Trimming took 4 bases from V and 2 from J, leaving 8 bases between them. CDR3 sequence: CASSPPHNYGYTF. The CDR3 nucleotides are TGTGCCAGCAGCCCACCACACAACTATGGCTACACCTTC.

The rearrangement uses TRBV13 and TRBJ2-5; D is perhaps TRBD1 (6 bases). Germline assignment: CDR1 PRHDT and CDR2 FYEKMQ (reference sequence). The CDR3 is 15 residues long. Trimming stripped 2 bases from V and 4 bases from J, with 14 bases between. The CDR3: CASSLLAKGVETQYF. The CDR3 coding sequence is TGTGCCAGCAGCTTACTCGCGAAGGGGGTAGAGACCCAGTACTTC.